The rows below give T cell receptor beta chains drawn from one sample of a study of shared clonotypes between healthy human individuals. Some clones are missing from TCRdb's copy, which holds only in-frame ones; the method was immunoSEQ multiplex PCR. The table has around 550,000 clones, approximately 95% seen once. Sample: naive CD8+ T cells sorted from blood. The receptors here all came from a young woman in good health. CDR3s include the opening cysteine and the closing phenylalanine or tryptophan. The order of the fields is CDR3 protein, CDR3 DNA, V gene, D gene, J gene, clone size. A D gene is named only where the DNA matches it firmly. Clone size is given for some rows only: seen once, a few or many times, or a class if the clone is expanded.

CASSIMVGGSSYNEQFF TGTGCCAGTAGTATTATGGTGGGCGGGAGCTCCTACAATGAGCAGTTCTTC TRBV19 TRBD2 TRBJ2-1 -
CASRLRGVENTEAFF TGTGCCAGCAGACTGCGGGGCGTGGAGAACACTGAAGCTTTCTTT TRBV27 - TRBJ1-1 -
CASSWEGNNEQFF TGTGCCAGCAGCTGGGAGGGAAACAATGAGCAGTTCTTC TRBV11-2 TRBD2 TRBJ2-1 -
CASSFANNYGYTF TGTGCCAGCAGTTTTGCGAATAACTATGGCTACACCTTC TRBV28 - TRBJ1-2 -
CASSLDPGGATYNEQFF TGTGCCAGCAGTCTCGACCCCGGGGGGGCAACATACAATGAGCAGTTCTTC TRBV27 TRBD2 TRBJ2-1 -
CASSPNRGVRVVETQYF TGTGCCAGCTCACCAAACCGTGGGGTCAGGGTTGTGGAGACCCAGTACTTC TRBV18 - TRBJ2-5 -
CASSFSGSAEQYF TGTGCCAGCAGCTTTAGCGGGAGTGCCGAGCAGTACTTC TRBV5-6 TRBD2 TRBJ2-7 -
CASSSTSEETQYF TGTGCCAGCAGTTCGACCAGCGAAGAGACCCAGTACTTC TRBV28 - TRBJ2-5 -
CASSQVDGYEQYF TGTGCCAGCAGCCAAGTTGACGGGTACGAGCAGTACTTC TRBV5-4 - TRBJ2-7 -
CASSPGTGDSYEQYF TGTGCCAGCAGTCCCGGGACAGGCGACTCCTACGAGCAGTACTTC TRBV28 TRBD1 TRBJ2-7 -
CASMGRGANTEAFF TGTGCCAGCATGGGGCGGGGGGCGAACACTGAAGCTTTCTTT TRBV6-6 - TRBJ1-1 -
CASSIVENTEAFF TGTGCCAGTAGTATTGTAGAGAACACTGAAGCTTTCTTT TRBV19 - TRBJ1-1 -
CASRQINYNEQFF TGTGCCAGCAGACAAATTAACTACAATGAGCAGTTCTTC TRBV11-2 - TRBJ2-1 -
CASSQEGAGDYEQYF TGTGCCAGCAGTCAGGAGGGGGCAGGGGACTACGAGCAGTACTTC TRBV9 - TRBJ2-7 -
CASSPGGSNQPQHF TGTGCCAGCAGCCCAGGGGGGTCTAATCAGCCCCAGCATTTT TRBV7-8 TRBD1 TRBJ1-5 -
CASSPSGYEQYF TGTGCCAGCAGTCCTTCCGGCTACGAGCAGTACTTC TRBV2 - TRBJ2-7 -
CASSPSAGNTEAFF TGCGCCAGCAGCCCCTCGGCAGGGAACACTGAAGCTTTCTTT TRBV4-1 - TRBJ1-1 -
CASSQRGLAGPQSSYNEQFF TGTGCCAGTAGCCAACGAGGACTAGCGGGACCTCAGAGCTCCTACAATGAGCAGTTCTTC TRBV19 TRBD2 TRBJ2-1 -
CASSQDGTGWNQPQHF TGCGCCAGCAGCCAGGACGGGACAGGGTGGAATCAGCCCCAGCATTTT TRBV4-1 TRBD1 TRBJ1-5 few
CASSLSYTENTEAFF TGTGCCAGCAGCTTATCTTACACCGAGAACACTGAAGCTTTCTTT TRBV5-4 - TRBJ1-1 -
CASRPGLAERENSYNEQFF TGTGCCAGCCGTCCGGGACTAGCGGAAAGGGAAAACTCCTACAATGAGCAGTTCTTC TRBV27 TRBD2 TRBJ2-1 -
CASRPPATTGLETQYF TGTGCCAGTAGACCCCCCGCGACGACAGGGTTGGAGACCCAGTACTTC TRBV19 TRBD1 TRBJ2-5 -
CASTLLRGADTQYF TGTGCCAGCACCCTACTGAGGGGCGCAGATACGCAGTATTTT TRBV28 - TRBJ2-3 -
CASSLAPPNTGELFF TGTGCCAGCAGCTTGGCGCCTCCGAACACCGGGGAGCTGTTTTTT TRBV7-9 - TRBJ2-2 -
CASSIAVRGIAYEQYF TGTGCCAGTAGTATAGCTGTGAGAGGGATCGCCTACGAGCAGTACTTC TRBV19 - TRBJ2-7 -
CATSPTPGDRVLQPQHF TGTGCCACCAGCCCCACGCCTGGGGACAGGGTTTTACAGCCCCAGCATTTT TRBV15 TRBD1 TRBJ1-5 -
CASSLRGATANQPQHF TGTGCCAGCAGTTTAAGGGGGGCGACTGCCAATCAGCCCCAGCATTTT TRBV27 - TRBJ1-5 -
CASSLPHRGYEQYF TGTGCCAGCAGTTTACCCCACAGGGGTTACGAGCAGTACTTC TRBV27 TRBD1 TRBJ2-7 -